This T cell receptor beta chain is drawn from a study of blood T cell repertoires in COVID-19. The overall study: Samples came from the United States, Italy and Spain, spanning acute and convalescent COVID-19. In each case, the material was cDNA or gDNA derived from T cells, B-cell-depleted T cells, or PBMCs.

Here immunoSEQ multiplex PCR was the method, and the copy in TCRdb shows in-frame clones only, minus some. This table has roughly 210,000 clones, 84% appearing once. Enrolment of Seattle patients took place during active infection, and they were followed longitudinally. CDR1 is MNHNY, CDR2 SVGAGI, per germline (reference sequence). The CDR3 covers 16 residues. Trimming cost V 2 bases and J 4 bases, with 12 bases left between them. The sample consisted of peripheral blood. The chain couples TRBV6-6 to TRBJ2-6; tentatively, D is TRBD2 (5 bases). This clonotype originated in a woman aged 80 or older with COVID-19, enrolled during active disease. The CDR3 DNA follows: TGTGCCAGCAGTTACCCGCGGGCCTCGGGGGCCAACGTCCTGACTTTC. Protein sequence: CASSYPRASGANVLTF.